This entry features one T cell receptor (beta chain) sequence. The record originates from a study of T cell changes during pregnancy in multiple sclerosis. Some clones are missing from TCRdb's copy, which holds only in-frame ones; the method was immunoSEQ multiplex PCR. The sample includes tens of thousands of clones, under 95% seen only once; the top ten take approximately 1.5%. This material consisted of peripheral blood, taken in the third trimester of pregnancy. The sequence derives from a female donor in good health, enrolled as a control in a pregnancy study.

CDR3 amino acids: CASTLAGGSEQFF. In DNA form, the CDR3 reads TGTGCCAGCACCCTAGCCGGGGGGAGTGAGCAGTTCTTC. The rearrangement links TRBV6-5 to TRBJ2-1, with 7 positions matching TRBD2. CDR3 length: 13 amino acids. V was pared by 7 bases and J by 9 bases, with 9 bases of the junction left unmatched. Germline V gene lookup returns CDR1 MNHEY and CDR2 SVGAGI.